The clone carrying this T cell receptor (beta chain) occurred a few times. Antigen: not known. TCRdb keeps only in-frame clones here, not all; method: immunoSEQ multiplex PCR. The table records fewer than 50,000 clones, around two thirds of them present only once. These data originate in a study of early stage breast cancer tumors. The wider study: Most invasive tumors, about 80% of the 16, were ER+/PR+/HER2-. Average read coverage per sample was about 10-fold.

CDR1 and CDR2 (germline): SGHTA, FQGNSA. V lost 5 bases and J lost 0; bases outside the gene matches: 3. CDR3 length equals 15 residues. Overall study findings and caveats: Tumor and normal breast were distinguished via blood comparison in about 90% of the 16 patients.

The sequenced material came from blood. The rearrangement uses TRBV7-2 and TRBJ1-1; 10 positions agree with TRBD1. The TCR was taken from a person between 50 and 60 years old with breast cancer. CDR3 in DNA: TGTGCCAGCAGCGCGGGACAGGGGATGAACACTGAAGCTTTCTTT. Its protein product is CASSAGQGMNTEAFF.